This T cell receptor (beta chain) is from a study of cytomegalovirus exposure and HLA in healthy donors. Study summary: A previous analysis identified 117 million unique TCR beta sequences derived from 180 million or so T cells.

General study points: Highly shared sequence variants in one cluster were likely a sequencing artifact.

This PCR relied on a set of 60 Vbeta primers and 13 Jbeta primers. Under the authors' procedure: Per a later analysis, the number of unique TCR beta chains was roughly 80 million, of which 9 million to 12 million were shared. Libraries were prepared by immunoSEQ multiplex PCR; TCRdb keeps only in-frame clonotypes and omits some of them. For V, J and clone size, that table is used; D and trimming come from the DNA. The sample consists of about 160,000 clones, 80% of them appearing once. About this clone itself: The antigen is undetermined.

Though probably carrying unrecorded immune exposures, donors were nominally healthy at sampling. This CDR3 spans 15 amino acids. Germline CDR1 is KGHSY and CDR2 is FQNENV. V lost 1 base and J 4 bases, leaving 11 bases between the germline ends. Sequencing used PBMCs. The chain combines TRBV16 with TRBJ1-5; no reliable D call. This TCR derives from a man younger than 35 in good health and CMV-seropositive. In DNA form, the CDR3 reads TGTGCCAGCAGCCAATTCTATGGCGGAAATCAGCCCCAGCATTTT. It codes for CASSQFYGGNQPQHF.